This T cell receptor (beta chain) was recovered during a study of cytomegalovirus exposure and HLA in healthy donors. General study results and limits: Reportedly, diagnosis of cytomegalovirus status by the classifier showed high specificity and sensitivity. In vitro testing confirmed a few CMV-associated chains as specific for CMV antigens. Researchers counted roughly 150 TCR beta chains as cytomegalovirus-associated.

As to this clone: Its antigen is not identified.

This CDR3 spans 13 amino acids. The V gene's germline CDR1 is SGHNT and CDR2 YYREEE (reference sequence). V shed 2 bases and J shed 3 bases, with 8 bases lying between them. TCRdb's copy holds only in-frame clones and misses some; the assay was immunoSEQ multiplex PCR. The sample lists about 73,000 clones; 85% to 95% were seen once. Sequencing input: PBMCs. This TCR was sampled from a man aged 18 to 29 in good health and CMV-seronegative. V usage is TRBV5-4 and J usage is TRBJ2-5; D may be TRBD1 (5 bases). CDR3 nucleotides: TGTGCCAGCAGCTTCGACAGAAAAGAGACCCAGTACTTC. It encodes CASSFDRKETQYF.